The clone carrying this TCR beta chain was detected once. Its antigen is undetermined. CDR1 SQVTM and CDR2 ANQGSEA come from the germline V gene. The CDR3 totals 14 residues. J was trimmed by 7 bases and V by 6 bases; bases with no gene match: 6. Profiled with immunoSEQ multiplex PCR; TCRdb holds only in-frame clones, not every one. The sample contains about 14,000 clones, roughly 80% of which appear only once. The sample belongs to a study of somatic mutations in cytotoxic T cells in rheumatoid arthritis. Study context: Right after diagnosis, and before any treatment had started, patient peripheral blood (roughly 29 ml EDTA) was drawn.

The study's findings and limits: Measurement of CD8+ T-cell clonality revealed no significant difference between rheumatoid arthritis patients and age-matched healthy controls. Per patient, the largest CD8+ clone was found to exceed 20% of CD8+ cells in about an eighth of the roughly 60 cases. Greater age accompanied higher CD8+ clonality in rheumatoid arthritis patients, a pattern that was absent in healthy controls.

Sequenced sample: CD8+ T cells sorted from blood. This chain uses TRBV29-1 with TRBJ2-1; TRBD2 matches 13 bases. The TCR comes from an adult with rheumatoid arthritis. DNA of the CDR3: TGCAGCGTCTCCGGACTAGCGGGAGATAATGAGCAGTTCTTC. Translation: CSVSGLAGDNEQFF.